One and the same sample provided the 8 T cell receptor beta chains below, sequenced in a study of cytomegalovirus exposure and HLA in healthy donors. Researchers ran the PCR with 60 Vbeta and 13 Jbeta primers. Only in-frame clones appear in the TCRdb table, and some are missing; sequencing was by immunoSEQ multiplex PCR. The sample records around 130,000 clones, approximately 8.6% being singletons. The sequencing input was PBMCs. These receptors were taken from a woman between 35 and 50 years old in good health and CMV-seropositive.

This sequence joins TRBV11-2 and TRBJ2-1; TRBD2 aligns across 9 bases. Germline values: CDR1 SGHAT, CDR2 FQNNGV. The CDR3 is 14 amino acids. V trimming: 1 base; J trimming: 10 bases; junction bases outside the gene matches: 5. CDR3 amino acids: CASSLVAGGVEQFF. The CDR3 DNA reads as TGTGCCAGCAGCTTAGTGGCGGGGGGGGTGGAGCAGTTCTTC. The full variable domain, with the rest looked up from reference TRBV11-2 and TRBJ2-1, is EAGVAQSPRYKIIEKRQSVAFWCNPISGHATLYWYQQILGQGPKLLIQFQNNGVVDDSQLPKDRFSAERLKGVDSTLKIQPAKLEDSAVYLCASSLVAGGVEQFFGPGTRLTVL.

This clone turned up a few times. The V gene is TRBV5-1, the J gene TRBJ2-3, with D possibly being TRBD2 (6 bases). V lost 4 bases, J lost 1 base, and 10 bases lay in between. The CDR3 sequence is 14 residues long. Germline V gene lookup returns CDR1 SGHRS and CDR2 YFSETQ. The CDR3 reads CASSGPGGTDTQYF. In nucleotides, the CDR3 is TGCGCCAGCAGCGGACCGGGGGGCACAGATACGCAGTATTTT. Together with reference TRBV5-1 and TRBJ2-3, the CDR3 gives the full variable domain: KAGVTQTPRYLIKTRGQQVTLSCSPISGHRSVSWYQQTPGQGLQFLFEYFSETQRNKGNFPGRFSGRQFSNSRSEMNVSTLELGDSALYLCASSGPGGTDTQYFGPGTRLTVL.

This clone was detected a few times. V and J are TRBV18 and TRBJ2-4, with D possibly being TRBD1 (5 bases). CDR1 and CDR2 (germline): KGHSH, LQKENI. This CDR3 region has 13 residues. The ends were cut back, 3 bases at V and 8 bases at J, with 11 bases in the middle. CDR3 amino acids: CASSPAGLDIQYF. The CDR3 DNA sequence: TGTGCCAGCTCACCCGCAGGGTTGGACATTCAGTACTTC.

This clone was detected a few times. The chain couples TRBV6-5 to TRBJ1-1; TRBD1 agrees at 8 bases. CDR1 MNHEY and CDR2 SVGAGI come from the germline V gene. Trimming removed 8 bases from V and 1 base from J; junction bases left unmatched: 6. There are 14 residues in the CDR3. The CDR3 here is CASGRDRTNTEAFF. The CDR3 DNA sequence: TGTGCCAGCGGGCGGGACAGGACGAACACTGAAGCTTTCTTT.

This chain connects TRBV7-6 to TRBJ2-5; 11 nucleotides line up with TRBD2. CDR1 and CDR2 (germline): SGHVS, FNYEAQ. The CDR3 length is 16 residues. The V gene end was trimmed by 2 bases and the J gene end by 1 base; junction bases not matched to a gene: 3. Here the CDR3 reads CASSLSTSGAQETQYF. CDR3 coding DNA: TGTGCCAGCAGCTTATCGACTAGCGGGGCCCAAGAGACCCAGTACTTC.

This chain joins TRBV5-8 and TRBJ2-3; 7 bases are shared with TRBD2. The length of the CDR3 is 15 residues. The V gene end was trimmed by 4 bases and the J gene end by 2 bases; junction bases not matched to a gene: 7. Germline V gives CDR1 SGHTS, CDR2 YDEGEE. The CDR3 loop is CASSALATYTDTQYF. Written as DNA, the CDR3 is TGTGCCAGCAGCGCACTAGCGACCTACACAGATACGCAGTATTTT.

This clone was seen a handful of times. This chain connects TRBV27 to TRBJ1-1; 9 bases agree with TRBD1. The CDR3 contains 15 residues. V lost 4 bases, J lost 1 base, and 4 bases stayed unmatched. Germline V lookup: CDR1 MNHEY, CDR2 SMNVEV (reference sequence). CDR3: CASSSPGQGNTEAFF. CDR3 coding DNA: TGTGCCAGCAGTTCACCGGGACAGGGGAACACTGAAGCTTTCTTT.

This chain uses TRBV28 with TRBJ2-7, with D unclear. The length of the CDR3 is 16 residues. CDR1 is MDHEN and CDR2 is SYDVKM in the germline V gene. V gave up 5 bases and J gave up 4 bases, with 21 bases separating them. CDR3 loop: CASSPISLRFYYEQYF. The CDR3 region has the DNA TGTGCCAGCAGTCCAATCTCCTTACGGTTCTATTACGAGCAGTACTTC.